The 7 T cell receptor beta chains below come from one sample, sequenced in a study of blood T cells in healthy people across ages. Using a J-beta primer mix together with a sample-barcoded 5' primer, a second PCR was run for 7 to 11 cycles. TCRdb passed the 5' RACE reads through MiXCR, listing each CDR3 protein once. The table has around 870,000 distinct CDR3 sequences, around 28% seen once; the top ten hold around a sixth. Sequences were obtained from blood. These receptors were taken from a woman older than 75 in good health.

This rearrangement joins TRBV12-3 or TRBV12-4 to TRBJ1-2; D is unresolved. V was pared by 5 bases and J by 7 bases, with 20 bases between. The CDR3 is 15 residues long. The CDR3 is CASSLRTAHLAGYTF. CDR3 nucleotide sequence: TGTGCCAGCAGTCTTCGGACGGCCCACCTTGCTGGCTACACCTTC.

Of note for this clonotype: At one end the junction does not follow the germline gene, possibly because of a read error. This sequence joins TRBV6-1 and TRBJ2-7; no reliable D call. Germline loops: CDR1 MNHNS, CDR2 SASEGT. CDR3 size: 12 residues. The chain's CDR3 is CVSISSMGEQYF. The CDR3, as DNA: TGTGTCAGCATCTCGAGCATGGGCGAGCAGTACTTC.

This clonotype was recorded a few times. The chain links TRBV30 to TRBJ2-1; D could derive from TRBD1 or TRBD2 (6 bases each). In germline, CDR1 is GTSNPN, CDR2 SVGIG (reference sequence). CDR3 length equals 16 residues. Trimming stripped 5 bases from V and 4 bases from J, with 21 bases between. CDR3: CAWRKGTLGRYNEQFF. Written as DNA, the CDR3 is TGTGCCTGGCGGAAAGGGACATTAGGGAGGTACAATGAGCAGTTCTTC.

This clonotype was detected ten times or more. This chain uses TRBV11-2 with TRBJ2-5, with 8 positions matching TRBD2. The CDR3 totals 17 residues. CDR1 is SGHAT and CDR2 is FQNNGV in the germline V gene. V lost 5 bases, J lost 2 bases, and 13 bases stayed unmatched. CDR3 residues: CASSLLSGGRPQETQYF. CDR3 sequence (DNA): TGTGCCAGCAGCCTACTCTCGGGGGGGCGCCCACAAGAGACCCAGTACTTC.

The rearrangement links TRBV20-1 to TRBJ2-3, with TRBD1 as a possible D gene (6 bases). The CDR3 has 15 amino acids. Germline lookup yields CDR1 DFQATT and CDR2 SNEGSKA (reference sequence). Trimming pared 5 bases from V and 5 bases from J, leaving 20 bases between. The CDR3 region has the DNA TGCAGTGCTTCCCGGACCGGGACATATGAAGATACGCAGTATTTT. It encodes CSASRTGTYEDTQYF.

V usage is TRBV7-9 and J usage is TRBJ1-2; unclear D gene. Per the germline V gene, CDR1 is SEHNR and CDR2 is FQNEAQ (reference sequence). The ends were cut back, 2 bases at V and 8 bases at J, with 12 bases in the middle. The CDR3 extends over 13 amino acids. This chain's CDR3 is CASSLPPGSGYTF. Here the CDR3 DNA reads TGTGCCAGCAGCTTACCACCGGGAAGCGGCTACACCTTC.

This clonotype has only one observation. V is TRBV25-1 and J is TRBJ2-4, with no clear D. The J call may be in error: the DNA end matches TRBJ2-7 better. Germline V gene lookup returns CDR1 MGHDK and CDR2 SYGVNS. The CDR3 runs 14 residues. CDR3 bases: TGTGCCAGCAGTACCTCCGGGTCGTACTACGAGCAGTACTTC. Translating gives CASSTSGSYYEQYF.